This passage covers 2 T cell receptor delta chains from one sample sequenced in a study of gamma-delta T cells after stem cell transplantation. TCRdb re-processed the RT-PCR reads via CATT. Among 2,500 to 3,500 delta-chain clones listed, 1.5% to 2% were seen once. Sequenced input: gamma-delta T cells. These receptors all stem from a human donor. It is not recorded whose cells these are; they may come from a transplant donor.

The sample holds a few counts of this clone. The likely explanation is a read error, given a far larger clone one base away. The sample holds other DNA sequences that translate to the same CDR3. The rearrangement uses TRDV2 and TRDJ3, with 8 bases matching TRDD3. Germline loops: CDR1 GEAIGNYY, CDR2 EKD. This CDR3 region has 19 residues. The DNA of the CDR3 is TGTGCCTGTGACCTTACTGGGGGTCAAAGCTCCTGGGACACTCGACAGATGTTTTTC. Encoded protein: CACDLTGGQSSWDTRQMFF.

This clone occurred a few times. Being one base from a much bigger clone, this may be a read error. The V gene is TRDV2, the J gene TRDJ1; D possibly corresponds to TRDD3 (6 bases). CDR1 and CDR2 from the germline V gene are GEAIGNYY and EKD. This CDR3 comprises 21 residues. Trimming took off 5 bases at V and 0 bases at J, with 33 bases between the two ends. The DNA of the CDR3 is TGTGCCTGTGGCCCGTGGGGAGCCCTTGTGGGGGGCCCCCAGAACACCGATAAACTCATCTTT. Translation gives CACGPWGALVGGPQNTDKLIF.